Shown below are 21 T cell receptor beta chains from a single sample sequenced in a study of neurological immune-mediated disorders. Each CDR3 protein is one row after TCRdb ran MiXCR on the 5' RACE reads. The table lists some 61,000 distinct CDR3 sequences, 3% to 5% of them singletons. Sequences were obtained from PBMCs. These receptors originate from a man younger than 45 with multiple sclerosis.

This clonotype was observed at least ten times. The chain employs TRBV6-5 and TRBJ2-1; TRBD1 might be the D (6 bases). The CDR3 extends over 16 amino acids. From germline, CDR1 is MNHEY and CDR2 SVGAGI. Trimming pared 6 bases from V and 1 base from J, leaving 16 bases between. CDR3: CASSRQVAASYNEQFF. In DNA, the CDR3 is TGTGCCAGCAGCCGACAGGTCGCCGCTTCCTACAATGAGCAGTTCTTC.

This clonotype was recorded at least ten times. V and J are TRBV29-1 and TRBJ1-1; no definite D call. This CDR3 comprises 13 residues. The germline V gene encodes CDR1 SQVTM and CDR2 ANQGSEA. V was cut by 7 bases and J by 6 bases, with 18 bases left in between. CDR3 sequence: CSGEYRGFAEAFF. CDR3 in DNA: TGCAGCGGCGAATATCGAGGGTTCGCTGAAGCTTTCTTT.

This clonotype came up many times. In nucleotides, the CDR3 is TGCGCCAGCAGCCAAGTACCTAACTATGGCTACACCTTC. The encoded protein is CASSQVPNYGYTF. The chain recombines TRBV4-1 with TRBJ1-2; D remains ambiguous. CDR1 and CDR2 (germline): MGHRA, YSYEKL. The CDR3 covers 13 residues. The V and J ends lost 1 base and 0 bases respectively, with 3 bases between them.

This clonotype came up many times. The V and J genes are TRBV6-2 or TRBV6-3 and TRBJ2-1; TRBD2 agrees at 7 bases. The V gene's germline CDR1 is MNHEY and CDR2 SVGEGT. The CDR3 length is 16 residues. Trimming removed 2 bases from V and 2 bases from J; junction bases left unmatched: 6. The CDR3 DNA sequence: TGTGCCAGCAGTTACGACCGGACTAGAGCCTACAATGAGCAGTTCTTC. Its protein product is CASSYDRTRAYNEQFF.

This clonotype occurred many times. The chain combines TRBV20-1 with TRBJ1-4, with 7 bases that match TRBD1. The CDR3 is 15 residues long. The germline V gene has CDR1 DFQATT and CDR2 SNEGSKA (reference sequence). CDR3 sequence (DNA): TGCAGGACACAGGGGTTAGCCGCAACTAATGAAAAACTGTTTTTT. This encodes CRTQGLAATNEKLFF.

This clonotype was seen repeatedly, ten times or more. The V and J genes are TRBV7-9 and TRBJ1-1; unclear D gene. The V gene's germline CDR1 is SEHNR and CDR2 FQNEAQ (reference sequence). The CDR3 contains 14 residues. V was cut by 8 bases and J by 5 bases, with 18 bases left in between. CDR3 sequence: CASEEVTESTEAFF. DNA of the CDR3: TGTGCCAGCGAGGAAGTAACAGAATCTACTGAAGCTTTCTTT.

The rearrangement links TRBV20-1 to TRBJ2-3; the match to TRBD2 covers 8 bases. J lost 5 bases, V lost 5 bases, and 6 bases had no gene match. The CDR3 sequence is 13 residues long. Germline V gene lookup returns CDR1 DFQATT and CDR2 SNEGSKA (reference sequence). The CDR3 region has the DNA TGCAGTGCTCAGAGCGGGGGACTAGATACGCAGTATTTT. Protein sequence: CSAQSGGLDTQYF.

This clonotype was counted many times. The genes are TRBV9 and TRBJ2-1; TRBD2 matches 7 bases. Germline lookup yields CDR1 SGDLS and CDR2 YYNGEE. With V trimmed by 0 bases and J by 8 bases, 8 bases remained unmatched. This CDR3 comprises 15 residues. For the CDR3, the DNA is TGTGCCAGCAGCGTAGGGACTAGGGGTAGGGATGAGCAGTTCTTC. Its protein is CASSVGTRGRDEQFF.

This clonotype was counted at least ten times. V and J are TRBV5-1 and TRBJ2-1; TRBD1 agrees at 7 bases. Trimming at V came to 4 bases and at J to 7 bases, leaving 8 bases not matched to a gene. This CDR3 comprises 14 residues. Per the germline V gene, CDR1 is SGHRS and CDR2 is YFSETQ. Written as DNA, the CDR3 is TGCGCCAGCAGCCTACCAGGACAGGTTAATGAGCAGTTCTTC. It codes for CASSLPGQVNEQFF.

The sample holds many counts of this clonotype. The chain employs TRBV6-2 or TRBV6-3 and TRBJ1-1; D is unclear. This CDR3 is 12 amino acids long. Trimming shortened V by 5 bases and J by 2 bases, and 6 bases separated the two germline ends. Germline V lookup: CDR1 MNHEY, CDR2 SVGEGT. The chain's CDR3 is CASSPYNTEAFF. The CDR3 bases are TGTGCCAGCAGTCCTTATAACACTGAAGCTTTCTTT.

This clonotype was counted ten times or more. The V and J genes are TRBV6-1 and TRBJ1-2; 8 nucleotides align to TRBD1. J lost 4 bases, V lost 6 bases, and 16 bases had no gene match. Per germline, CDR1 MNHNS and CDR2 SASEGT. CDR3 size: 17 residues. As DNA, the CDR3 is TGTGCCAGCAGCCTGACAGGGGCCACACGTCCGACCTATGGCTACACCTTC. Its translation: CASSLTGATRPTYGYTF.

This clonotype showed up many times. This chain joins TRBV5-5 and TRBJ2-3, with D possibly being TRBD1 or TRBD2 (5 bases each). Per germline, CDR1 SGHKS and CDR2 YYEKEE (reference sequence). The V end was cut by 7 bases, the J end by 2 bases, with 11 bases between. The CDR3 loop spans 13 amino acids. The CDR3 reads CASLRGDTDTQYF. The CDR3 bases are TGTGCCAGCCTTCGAGGGGACACAGATACGCAGTATTTT.

This clonotype was counted ten times or more. The rearrangement joins TRBV2 to TRBJ2-2; D not certain. V gave up 6 bases and J gave up 3 bases, with 8 bases separating them. The germline V gene encodes CDR1 SNHLY and CDR2 FYNNEI. The CDR3 length is 13 residues. CDR3 region: CASRTSDTGELFF. In DNA form, the CDR3 reads TGTGCCAGCAGGACATCTGACACCGGGGAGCTGTTTTTT.

This clonotype was counted a few times. The junction departs from germline at one end; a sequencing error may be responsible. The V and J genes are TRBV7-9 and TRBJ1-5, with D maybe TRBD1 (6 bases). The CDR3 covers 14 residues. Germline V CDR1 and CDR2: SEHNR, FQNEAQ (reference sequence). The CDR3 sequence is CASSTGQLNQPQNF. The CDR3 DNA reads TGTGCCAGCAGCACTGGACAGCTCAATCAGCCCCAGAATTTT.

In the case of this clonotype: Possible read error: a much larger clone is one base away. This likely comes from a read error, as the CDR3 has no conserved phenylalanine or tryptophan at its end. The DNA is omitted, as the CDR3 cannot be located on it reliably, and the CDR3 follows TCRdb's listing. This chain links TRBV12-3 or TRBV12-4 with TRBJ2-5; the table names TRBD1, a call not compared with the DNA. The CDR3 is 12 amino acids long, termini counted. The CDR3 reads CASSLVQGVKHC.

There are many counts of this clonotype. V usage is TRBV10-3 and J usage is TRBJ2-1; a weak D match, TRBD1 (5 bases). The CDR3 length is 14 residues. CDR1 is ENHRY, CDR2 SYGVKD, per germline. Trimming removed 4 bases at V and 6 bases at J, with 13 bases between. The CDR3: CAISVTQGSNEQFF. CDR3 bases: TGTGCCATCAGTGTAACTCAGGGAAGCAATGAGCAGTTCTTC.

Ten or more counts support this clonotype. V usage is TRBV7-6 and J usage is TRBJ1-4, with TRBD1 matching over 7 bases. The junction had 7 bases not matched to a gene; V was cut back by 1 base and J by 5 bases. The CDR3 length is 16 residues. The germline V gene encodes CDR1 SGHVS and CDR2 FNYEAQ. CDR3 residues: CASSLGQGGGNEKLFF. CDR3 in DNA: TGTGCCAGCAGCTTAGGACAGGGAGGCGGAAATGAAAAACTGTTTTTT. Filled out from reference TRBV7-6 and TRBJ1-4, the complete variable domain reads GAGVSQSPRYKVTKRGQDVALRCDPISGHVSLYWYRQALGQGPEFLTYFNYEAQQDKSGLPNDRFSAERPEGSISTLTIQRTEQRDSAMYRCASSLGQGGGNEKLFFGSGTQLSVL.

This clonotype has at least ten counts. The chain links TRBV5-1 to TRBJ2-2; D is possibly TRBD1 (5 bases). Looked up from germline, CDR1 is SGHRS and CDR2 is YFSETQ. Trimming removed 4 bases from V and 4 bases from J, with 20 bases in between. The CDR3 sequence is 17 residues long. The CDR3 loop reads CASSRRQGSGVTGELFF. As DNA, the CDR3 is TGCGCCAGCAGCAGGCGGCAGGGATCAGGTGTCACCGGGGAGCTGTTTTTT.

This clonotype was detected many times. The chain employs TRBV5-1 and TRBJ1-4, with D uncertain. V was trimmed by 4 bases and J by 5 bases, leaving 12 bases between them. Germline CDR1 and CDR2: SGHRS and YFSETQ. The CDR3 is 14 amino acids. CDR3 nucleotide sequence: TGCGCCAGCAGCCCCGGGGTGTCGAATGAAAAACTGTTTTTT. This encodes CASSPGVSNEKLFF. The complete variable domain, with remaining parts taken from reference TRBV5-1 and TRBJ1-4, reads KAGVTQTPRYLIKTRGQQVTLSCSPISGHRSVSWYQQTPGQGLQFLFEYFSETQRNKGNFPGRFSGRQFSNSRSEMNVSTLELGDSALYLCASSPGVSNEKLFFGSGTQLSVL.

This clonotype was seen many times. V is TRBV21-1 and J is TRBJ2-7; TRBD1, as called in the table, went unchecked against the DNA. TRBV21-1 is a documented pseudogene. This CDR3 comprises 17 residues. The CDR3 nucleotides are TGTGCCAGCAGCAAAGAAGGGGCCATGCTAGATTCTTCCGAGCAGTACTTC. Amino acids: CASSKEGAMLDSSEQYF.

This clonotype was recorded a few times. A much larger clone differs from this one at a single base, so this may be a read error. This rearrangement joins TRBV7-8 to TRBJ1-2; D gene ambiguous. V lost 1 base and J lost 0, with 6 bases in between. Germline-derived CDR1 and CDR2 are SGHVS and FQNEAQ. The CDR3 runs 14 residues. The DNA for the CDR3 is TGTGCCAGCAGCTTAGGAAAGGCTAACTATGGCTACACCTTC. This sequence encodes CASSLGKANYGYTF.